The clone carrying this TCR beta chain was seen a handful of times. Measured with immunoSEQ multiplex PCR; TCRdb has only the in-frame clones, and not every one. The table includes around 150,000 clones, over 85% detected once. This sample stems from a study of control samples from healthy donors and cancer patients. CDR1 is SGHDN, CDR2 FVKESK, per germline. The CDR3 extends over 14 amino acids. Deletions cut 0 bases from V and 11 bases from J, with 13 bases between. J is TRBJ2-2 and V is TRBV14, with a tentative D call TRBD2 (5 bases). The clonotype comes from a man under 40 in good health. The specimen sequenced was blood. CDR3: CASSQDLLRGELFF. The CDR3 DNA reads as TGTGCCAGCAGCCAAGATCTTCTACGGGGAGAGCTGTTTTTT.